This T cell receptor beta chain was obtained from a study of Graves' ophthalmopathy and Graves' hyperthyroidism. Background on the study: Ahead of any treatment, peripheral blood was obtained at the initial diagnosis.

Germline CDR1 reads MDHEN; CDR2 reads SYDVKM. CDR3 length: 13 residues. V lost 6 bases and J 6 bases, leaving 14 bases between the germline ends. Ophthalmopathy donors were characterized by moderate-to-severe activity, CAS of at least 3, NOSPECS of at least 4, and duration under 3 months. Patients were left out if they had other autoimmune diseases, uncontrolled infections, pregnancy or lactation. Orbital computed tomography, together with clinical symptoms, serum thyroxine, TRAb and thyroid ultrasound, was used for diagnosis. Amplification of the TCR beta CDR3 regions used RNA transcripts (as template). In the first round, RT-PCR was carried out with HTBI primers, and a multiplex PCR formed the second round. TCRdb re-called the multiplex PCR reads through MiXCR, storing one row per CDR3 protein. The sample includes about 160,000 distinct CDR3 sequences, 39% of them seen just once. This clonotype was seen more than once but under ten times.

The source is a man aged 25 to 40 with Graves' ophthalmopathy. The genes are TRBV28 and TRBJ1-1; a possible D gene is TRBD1 (5 bases). Sequenced material: peripheral blood. The CDR3, as DNA: TGTGCCAGCAGGTCATGGGGCGAAGCTGAAGCTTTCTTT. This codes for CASRSWGEAEAFF.